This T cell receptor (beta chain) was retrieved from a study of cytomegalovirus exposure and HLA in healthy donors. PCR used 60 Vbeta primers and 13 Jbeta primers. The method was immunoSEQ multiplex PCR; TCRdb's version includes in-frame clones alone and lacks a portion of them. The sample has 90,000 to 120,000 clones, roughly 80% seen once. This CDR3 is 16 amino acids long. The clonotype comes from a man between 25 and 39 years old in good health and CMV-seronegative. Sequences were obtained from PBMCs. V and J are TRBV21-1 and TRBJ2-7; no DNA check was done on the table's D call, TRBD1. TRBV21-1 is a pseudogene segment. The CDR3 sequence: CASSPPTPRGLGEQYF. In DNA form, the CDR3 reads TGTGCCAGCAGCCCCCCGACGCCAAGGGGGCTAGGCGAGCAGTACTTC.